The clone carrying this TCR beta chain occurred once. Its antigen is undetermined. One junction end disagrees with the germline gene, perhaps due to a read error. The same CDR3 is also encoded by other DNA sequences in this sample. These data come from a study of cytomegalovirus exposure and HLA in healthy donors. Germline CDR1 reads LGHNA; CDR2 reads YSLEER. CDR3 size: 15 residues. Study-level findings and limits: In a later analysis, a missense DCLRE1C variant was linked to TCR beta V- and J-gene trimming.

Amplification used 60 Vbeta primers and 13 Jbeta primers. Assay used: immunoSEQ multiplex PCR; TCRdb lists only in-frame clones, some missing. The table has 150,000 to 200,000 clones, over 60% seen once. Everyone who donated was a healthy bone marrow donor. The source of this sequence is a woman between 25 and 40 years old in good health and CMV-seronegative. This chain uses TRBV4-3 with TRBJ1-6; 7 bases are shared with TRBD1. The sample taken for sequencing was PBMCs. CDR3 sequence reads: CASSQDGTDNSPLHF. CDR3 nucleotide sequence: TGCGCCAGCAGCCAGGACGGGACAGACAATTCGCCCCTCCACTTT.